The clone carrying this T cell receptor (beta chain) is classed as medium-sized by frequency. What it recognizes is unknown. The TCR beta sequencing libraries came from UMI-labeled 5' RACE. After re-calling the 5' RACE reads, TCRdb lists one entry per CDR3 protein, DNA absent. This listing includes some 11,000 distinct CDR3 sequences. Germline V gene sequence: CDR1 SGHDT, CDR2 YYEEEE. This CDR3 has 16 residues. Cells classed as stem-like memory CD8+ T cells (TSTEM) were CCR7+ PD-1- TIGIT-. The PBMC came from buffy coats of healthy donors. The data were obtained in a study of human CD8 memory T cell subsets. Study-level results: Similar levels of high diversity, measured as normalized Shannon-Wiener diversity, were found in stem-like memory and precursor exhausted T cells, which was not the case for effector memory cells.

The chain carries TRBV5-6 and TRBJ2-3; TCRdb calls TRBD1, which cannot be checked without DNA. The sequence came from a human donor in good health. Input material: CD8+ stem-like memory T cells (TSCM and TCM) sorted from PBMCs. Subset noted: stem-like memory CD8 T cells (TSTEM), CCR7+ PD-1- TIGIT-. CDR3 residues: CASSSNDRLYTDTQYF.